The 7 T cell receptor beta chains listed next were all sequenced from one sample in a study of shared clonotypes between healthy human individuals. Profiling relied on immunoSEQ multiplex PCR, and the TCRdb table lists in-frame clones only, not all of them. In the table there are around 650,000 clones, 95% to 97% of which are singletons. Terminally differentiated effector memory CD45RA+ cells were excluded by CCR7 positive selection of CD45RO-negative cells. Sequenced sample: naive CD8+ T cells sorted from blood. The origin of the receptors is a woman aged 30 to 39 in good health.

This clone came up once. The CDR3 loop is CASSYSIEGPYGYTF. CDR3 nucleotide sequence: TGTGCCAGCAGTTACTCGATTGAGGGGCCCTATGGCTACACCTTC. V and J are TRBV6-5 and TRBJ1-2, with a weak D call TRBD1 (5 bases). CDR3 length: 15 amino acids. Germline-derived CDR1 and CDR2 are MNHEY and SVGAGI. Trimming removed 0 bases at V and 4 bases at J, with 12 bases between.

In regard to this clone: This sample includes further DNA sequences coding for the same CDR3. The chain combines TRBV29-1 with TRBJ1-1; D uncertain. The CDR3 consists of 13 residues. In germline, CDR1 is SQVTM, CDR2 ANQGSEA. With 4 bases removed from V and 0 bases from J, the gap between germline ends came to 9 bases. In DNA, the CDR3 is TGCAGCGTTGTGCGGGGAATGAACACTGAAGCTTTCTTT. Translated: CSVVRGMNTEAFF.

CDR3 in amino acids: CASSLGGTGYGNTIYF. The CDR3 coding sequence is TGTGCCAGCAGCTTAGGTGGGACAGGGTATGGAAACACCATATATTTT. The genes are TRBV13 and TRBJ1-3; 9 bases fit TRBD1. CDR1 is PRHDT and CDR2 is FYEKMQ in the germline V gene (reference sequence). The CDR3 runs 16 residues. J gave up 3 bases and V 0 bases, and 3 bases lay outside the gene matches.

For this clone: The identical CDR3 is also encoded by other nucleotide sequences in the sample. This chain uses TRBV19 with TRBJ1-5; D uncertain. CDR1 is LNHDA, CDR2 SQIVND, per germline (reference sequence). The CDR3 consists of 14 residues. Trimming cost V 4 bases and J 0 bases, with 7 bases left between them. The CDR3 loop is CASSNRDSNQPQHF. CDR3 DNA sequence: TGTGCCAGTAGTAACAGAGATAGCAATCAGCCCCAGCATTTT.

The chain is built from TRBV13 and TRBJ2-7; possibly TRBD1 for D (6 bases). Germline-derived CDR1 and CDR2 are PRHDT and FYEKMQ (reference sequence). The CDR3 is made up of 12 amino acids. Between the trimmed V and J ends, which lost 8 bases and 6 bases, there was a span of 14 bases. CDR3 sequence (DNA): TGTGCCAGCCGAGAACAGGGCGGCGAGCAGTACTTC. It translates to CASREQGGEQYF.

The chain links TRBV6-5 to TRBJ2-5, with D unresolved. Germline V gene data show CDR1 as MNHEY and CDR2 as SVGAGI. There are 13 residues in the CDR3. V shed 2 bases and J shed 2 bases, with 6 bases lying between them. DNA of the CDR3: TGTGCCAGCAGTTACGTTGGACAAGAGACCCAGTACTTC. This gives the protein CASSYVGQETQYF.

This chain joins TRBV4-2 and TRBJ2-1; no firm D call. The V gene lost 0 bases and the J gene lost 0 bases, with 15 bases spanning the gap. The CDR3 runs to 18 residues. Germline V lookup: CDR1 LGHNA, CDR2 YNFKEQ. The CDR3 DNA sequence: TGTGCCAGCAGCCAAGAAGATGGCTTGGGCCTCTCCTACAATGAGCAGTTCTTC. Protein: CASSQEDGLGLSYNEQFF.